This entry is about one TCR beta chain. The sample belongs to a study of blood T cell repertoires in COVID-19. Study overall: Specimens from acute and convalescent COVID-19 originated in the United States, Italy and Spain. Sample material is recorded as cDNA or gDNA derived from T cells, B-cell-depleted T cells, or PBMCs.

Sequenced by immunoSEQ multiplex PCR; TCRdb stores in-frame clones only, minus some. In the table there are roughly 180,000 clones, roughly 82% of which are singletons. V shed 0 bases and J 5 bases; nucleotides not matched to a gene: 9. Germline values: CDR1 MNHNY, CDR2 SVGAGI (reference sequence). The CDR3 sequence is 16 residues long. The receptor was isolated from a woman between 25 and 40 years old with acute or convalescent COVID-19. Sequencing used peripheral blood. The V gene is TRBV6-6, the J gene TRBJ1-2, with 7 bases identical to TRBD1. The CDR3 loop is CASSYSNRDSNYGYTF. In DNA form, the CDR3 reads TGTGCCAGCAGTTACTCCAACCGGGACAGTAATTATGGCTACACCTTC.